This TCR beta chain was recorded in a study of blood T cell repertoires in COVID-19. The wider study: Collection of acute and convalescent COVID-19 samples took place in the United States, Italy and Spain. T cells, B-cell-depleted T cells, or PBMCs provided the cDNA or gDNA that served as material.

The CDR3 extends over 17 amino acids. Germline V CDR1 and CDR2: LNHNV, YYDKDF (reference sequence). J was trimmed by 5 bases and V by 0 bases; bases with no gene match: 10. How the authors handled the data: The assay estimated nucleated cells by amplifying reference gene primers. Profiling relied on immunoSEQ multiplex PCR, and the TCRdb table lists in-frame clones only, not all of them. V and J calls and clone size are those listed in that table; D and trimming were worked out from the DNA. The sample lists around 280,000 clones, approximately 89% occurring once. The chain uses TRBV15 and TRBJ1-5, with 7 positions matching TRBD1. Sequenced: peripheral blood. This TCR derives from a woman aged 25-40 years with COVID-19, enrolled during active disease. Here the CDR3 DNA reads TGTGCCACCAGCAGAGATCGCCGACAGGGCGAGGATCAGCCCCAGCATTTT. Its protein product is CATSRDRRQGEDQPQHF. Drawing the rest from reference TRBV15 and TRBJ1-5, the complete variable domain is DAMVIQNPRYQVTQFGKPVTLSCSQTLNHNVMYWYQQKSSQAPKLLFHYYDKDFNNEADTPDNFQSRRPNTSFCFLDIRSPGLGDTAMYLCATSRDRRQGEDQPQHFGDGTRLSIL.